This T cell receptor (beta chain) was retrieved from a study of Graves' ophthalmopathy and Graves' hyperthyroidism. Amplification of the TCR beta CDR3 regions used RNA transcripts (as template). The authors performed first-round RT-PCR with HTBI primers and then a second-round multiplex PCR. One entry per CDR3 protein, called by TCRdb with MiXCR from the multiplex PCR reads. The sample yields 210,000 or so distinct CDR3 sequences, approximately 29% seen once. This CDR3 has 15 amino acids. The germline CDR1 and CDR2 sequences are MNHEY and SMNVEV (reference sequence). Between the trimmed V and J ends, which lost 3 bases and 5 bases, there was a span of 13 bases. The PBMCs had their origin in roughly 10 ml of fresh peripheral blood. This clonotype was found many times.

The sequenced sample was peripheral blood. The TCR comes from a man aged 45-60 years with Graves' ophthalmopathy. This chain connects TRBV27 to TRBJ2-2, with D perhaps matching TRBD1 (6 bases). As DNA, the CDR3 is TGTGCCAGCAGTTTCGGGACACGAAGGACCGGGGAGCTGTTTTTT. Residues: CASSFGTRRTGELFF.